One sample yielded the 27 T cell receptor beta chains listed below, sequenced in a study of cytomegalovirus exposure and HLA in healthy donors. Assay: immunoSEQ multiplex PCR; the TCRdb copy retains only in-frame clones and omits some. Here the sample spans some 150,000 clones, roughly nine tenths being singletons. Sequencing was carried out using PBMCs. Source of these receptors: a woman aged 18-29 years in good health and CMV-seropositive.

The rearrangement uses TRBV4-2 and TRBJ2-3, with 8 bases matching TRBD2. Germline-derived CDR1 and CDR2 are LGHNA and YNFKEQ. The V segment lost 3 bases and the J segment 0 bases; nucleotides outside the gene matches: 2. CDR3 size: 15 residues. CDR3 DNA: TGTGCCAGCAGCCAGCCTAGCGGGAGCACAGATACGCAGTATTTT. It codes for CASSQPSGSTDTQYF.

V usage is TRBV4-1 and J usage is TRBJ1-4, with TRBD1 identical over 10 bases. The junction had 1 base not matched to a gene; V was cut back by 2 bases and J by 7 bases. Germline CDR1 reads MGHRA; CDR2 reads YSYEKL. The CDR3 is 14 amino acids. The CDR3 loop reads CASSQRDRGEKLFF. The CDR3 nucleotides are TGCGCCAGCAGCCAACGGGACAGGGGTGAAAAACTGTTTTTT.

This clone showed up just once. V and J are TRBV7-9 and TRBJ1-2, with D perhaps matching TRBD1 (5 bases). This CDR3 is 15 amino acids long. V was cut by 7 bases and J by 2 bases, with 17 bases left in between. Germline loops: CDR1 SEHNR, CDR2 FQNEAQ (reference sequence). The CDR3, as DNA: TGTGCCAGCACCCCTTACTCCGGGGGGAACTATGGCTACACCTTC. Residues: CASTPYSGGNYGYTF.

The chain uses TRBV5-1 and TRBJ1-2; 7 bases are a match to TRBD1. CDR1 SGHRS and CDR2 YFSETQ come from the germline V gene. V lost 3 bases to trimming and J lost 7 bases; unmatched junction nucleotides: 12. There are 15 residues in the CDR3. CDR3 nucleotides: TGCGCCAGCAGCTCGAGTGAGGGTAGGGGGCTTGGCTACACCTTC. The encoded protein is CASSSSEGRGLGYTF.

The rearrangement joins TRBV7-2 to TRBJ2-1, with TRBD2 matching over 7 bases. The CDR3 has 15 residues. Germline V gene sequence: CDR1 SGHTA, CDR2 FQGNSA. J gave up 4 bases and V 5 bases, and 8 bases lay outside the gene matches. CDR3 residues: CASSDWTRPYNEQFF. The CDR3 DNA is TGTGCCAGCAGCGATTGGACTAGACCTTACAATGAGCAGTTCTTC.

The V call is TRBV7-3, the J call TRBJ2-3; TRBD2 aligns across 7 bases. V gave up 4 bases and J gave up 4 bases; unmatched junction bases: 8. CDR3 size: 15 residues. Germline CDR1 is SGHTA and CDR2 is FQGTGA. In DNA form, the CDR3 reads TGTGCCAGCAGCTCCCCGGGGGACTACTCAGATACGCAGTATTTT. Encoded protein: CASSSPGDYSDTQYF.

CDR3: CASSLERRGSEQFF. CDR3 sequence (DNA): TGTGCCAGCAGTTTAGAGAGGAGGGGCAGTGAGCAGTTCTTC. The J gene is TRBJ2-1, the V gene TRBV27, with D tentatively TRBD2 (6 bases). This CDR3 is built from 14 residues. The germline V and J ends were trimmed by 2 bases and 9 bases, with 14 bases remaining between them. CDR1 is MNHEY and CDR2 is SMNVEV in the germline V gene (reference sequence).

The V gene is TRBV2, the J gene TRBJ2-7, with TRBD1 matching 7 bases. CDR1 is SNHLY and CDR2 is FYNNEI in the germline V gene. The CDR3 is 14 residues long. The V segment lost 6 bases and the J segment 1 base; nucleotides outside the gene matches: 6. The DNA for the CDR3 is TGTGCCAGCAGCAGCTGGGACAGTTCCTACGAGCAGTACTTC. This translates into CASSSWDSSYEQYF.

This clone was counted once. The CDR3 bases are TGTGCCAGCAGTGCCCCCGGGACAGGGGTAAGGGGAAACATTCAGTACTTC. Protein sequence: CASSAPGTGVRGNIQYF. This chain joins TRBV28 and TRBJ2-4; 10 nucleotides align to TRBD1. CDR3 length equals 17 residues. Germline trimming cut 5 bases from V and 6 bases from J; bases unmatched to any gene: 13. Germline V gives CDR1 MDHEN, CDR2 SYDVKM.

This chain connects TRBV7-9 to TRBJ2-1; D uncertain. CDR3 length equals 17 residues. V lost 2 bases to trimming and J lost 0 bases, with 14 bases between them. Germline V gene data show CDR1 as SEHNR and CDR2 as FQNEAQ (reference sequence). The CDR3 region is CASSLSITQTSYNEQFF. The CDR3 nucleotides are TGTGCCAGCAGCTTAAGTATAACACAGACCTCCTACAATGAGCAGTTCTTC.

This chain uses TRBV14 with TRBJ2-7; 7 bases fit TRBD1. Germline V CDR1 and CDR2: SGHDN, FVKESK. Losses at the gene ends were 0 bases for V and 5 bases for J; bases not matched to a gene: 4. This CDR3 comprises 14 residues. The CDR3 here is CASSQEDREHEQYF. CDR3 nucleotide sequence: TGTGCCAGCAGCCAAGAAGACAGGGAACACGAGCAGTACTTC.

V gene TRBV18 combines with J gene TRBJ2-1; D is possibly TRBD1 (6 bases). The V end lost 6 bases, the J end lost 6 bases, and 18 bases lay between the germline ends. The length of the CDR3 is 15 residues. Germline V gene sequence: CDR1 KGHSH, CDR2 LQKENI. The DNA for the CDR3 is TGTGCCAGCTCCCCTAACCGGGACAAACTCAATGAGCAGTTCTTC. Translation gives CASSPNRDKLNEQFF.

This chain uses TRBV6-6 with TRBJ2-7, with 10 bases lining up with TRBD1. Germline V gene lookup returns CDR1 MNHNY and CDR2 SVGAGI (reference sequence). The CDR3 spans 14 residues. Losses at the gene ends were 5 bases for V and 6 bases for J; bases not matched to a gene: 7. In DNA, the CDR3 is TGTGCCAGCAGTACCGGGACAGGGGTGGGCGAGCAGTACTTC. Translation: CASSTGTGVGEQYF.

The rearrangement uses TRBV2 and TRBJ2-7, with 11 bases identical to TRBD1. The CDR3 spans 15 residues. Unmatched junction bases numbered 2, after V lost 0 bases and J lost 4 bases. Germline V gene sequence: CDR1 SNHLY, CDR2 FYNNEI. CDR3 residues: CASSEAGTGGYEQYF. The CDR3 coding sequence is TGTGCCAGCAGTGAAGCAGGGACAGGGGGGTACGAGCAGTACTTC.

The chain couples TRBV6-5 to TRBJ1-5; 10 bases map to TRBD1. After removal of 4 bases from V and 7 bases from J, the junction contained 7 bases not matched to a gene. The CDR3 runs to 15 residues. The germline CDR1 and CDR2 sequences are MNHEY and SVGAGI. The CDR3 sequence: CASSSMTGGQQPQHF. CDR3 nucleotides: TGTGCCAGCAGTTCCATGACAGGGGGCCAGCAGCCCCAGCATTTT.

This clone is a singleton in its sample. This rearrangement joins TRBV2 to TRBJ2-3; D gene unclear. Germline CDR1 is SNHLY and CDR2 is FYNNEI. Deletions cut 4 bases from V and 2 bases from J, with 16 bases between. The CDR3 extends over 16 amino acids. DNA for the CDR3: TGTGCCAGCAGTGTCAACAAACAAGAGGCCACAGATACGCAGTATTTT. Its protein product is CASSVNKQEATDTQYF. The full variable domain, its missing parts supplied by reference TRBV2 and TRBJ2-3, is EPEVTQTPSHQVTQMGQEVILRCVPISNHLYFYWYRQILGQKVEFLVSFYNNEISEKSEIFDDQFSVERPDGSNFTLKIRSTKLEDSAMYFCASSVNKQEATDTQYFGPGTRLTVL.

This clone was detected a few times. The rearrangement joins TRBV27 to TRBJ1-5, with 9 nucleotides matching TRBD1. V shed 5 bases and J 3 bases; nucleotides not matched to a gene: 11. Germline CDR1 and CDR2: MNHEY and SMNVEV (reference sequence). The CDR3 runs 17 residues. The CDR3 loop reads CASSPTGTGRNNQPQHF. Written as DNA, the CDR3 is TGTGCCAGCAGTCCGACCGGGACAGGGAGGAACAATCAGCCCCAGCATTTT.

The rearrangement joins TRBV10-3 to TRBJ2-7; no definite D call. Germline V lookup: CDR1 ENHRY, CDR2 SYGVKD. The V and J ends lost 3 bases and 0 bases respectively, with 6 bases between them. The CDR3 sequence is 13 residues long. CDR3 in DNA: TGTGCCATCAGTGACCATTCCTCCTACGAGCAGTACTTC. It is translated as CAISDHSSYEQYF.

The gene calls are TRBV7-9 and TRBJ1-4; 7 bases are shared with TRBD1. There are 15 residues in the CDR3. The V and J ends lost 0 bases and 8 bases, in that order; junction bases with no gene match: 6. The V gene's germline CDR1 is SEHNR and CDR2 FQNEAQ (reference sequence). CDR3 coding DNA: TGTGCCAGCAGCTTAGCGAAAGGGGGCCGGGAAAAACTGTTTTTT. It codes for CASSLAKGGREKLFF.

The chain joins TRBV19 to TRBJ2-2; D possibly corresponds to TRBD2 (5 bases). Germline values: CDR1 LNHDA, CDR2 SQIVND (reference sequence). V was clipped by 4 bases and J by 5 bases, with 8 bases between them. The CDR3 loop spans 13 amino acids. This CDR3 reads CASSRSGTGELFF. CDR3 nucleotides: TGTGCCAGTAGTAGAAGCGGAACCGGGGAGCTGTTTTTT.

V is TRBV2 and J is TRBJ2-6, with TRBD1 matching 7 bases. This CDR3 has 18 amino acids. V lost 2 bases, J lost 1 base, and 8 bases stayed unmatched. Germline CDR1 reads SNHLY; CDR2 reads FYNNEI. CDR3 amino acids: CASSERQGDGSGANVLTF. CDR3 DNA sequence: TGTGCCAGCAGTGAAAGACAGGGAGATGGATCTGGGGCCAACGTCCTGACTTTC.

V usage is TRBV13 and J usage is TRBJ2-7; TRBD2 is a possible D gene (6 bases). Between the trimmed V and J ends, which lost 1 base and 0 bases, there was a span of 10 bases. The CDR3 sequence is 15 residues long. Germline CDR1 PRHDT, CDR2 FYEKMQ (reference sequence). CDR3 region: CASSLDGGASYEQYF. The CDR3 nucleotides read TGTGCCAGCAGCTTAGACGGGGGAGCCTCCTACGAGCAGTACTTC.

This chain links TRBV4-1 with TRBJ2-1; 7 bases agree with TRBD1. This CDR3 comprises 17 residues. CDR1 MGHRA and CDR2 YSYEKL come from the germline V gene. Germline trimming cut 0 bases from V and 2 bases from J; bases unmatched to any gene: 7. DNA for the CDR3: TGCGCCAGCAGCCAAGATCAAGAAGGGGGCGCCTACAATGAGCAGTTCTTC. Translation gives CASSQDQEGGAYNEQFF.

As regards this clone: A junction boundary mismatches the germline segment, possibly from a read error. The CDR3 is CASSGSSEQYF. As DNA, the CDR3 is TGTGCCAGTTCCGGGTCCTCCGAGCAGTACTTC. This rearrangement joins TRBV6-1 to TRBJ2-7; D unresolved. CDR1 MNHNS and CDR2 SASEGT come from the germline V gene. This CDR3 has 11 residues.

This clone came up a few times. The chain employs TRBV28 and TRBJ1-1; no firm D call. The CDR3 runs to 15 residues. The germline CDR1 and CDR2 sequences are MDHEN and SYDVKM. V was shortened by 5 bases and J by 1 base, with 14 bases between the two germline ends. The CDR3, as DNA: TGTGCCAGCAGTCTTGGCCCCATTCCGAACACTGAAGCTTTCTTT. It codes for CASSLGPIPNTEAFF.

The chain couples TRBV11-3 to TRBJ2-3; 11 bases are a match to TRBD2. The CDR3 runs 15 residues. Per germline, CDR1 SGHNT and CDR2 YENEEA. V shed 1 base, J shed 3 bases, and the junction held 0 bases outside the gene matches. CDR3 in DNA: TGTGCCAGCAGCTTAGGGACTAGCGGGACAGATACGCAGTATTTT. Its protein is CASSLGTSGTDTQYF.

V gene TRBV5-1 combines with J gene TRBJ2-1; TRBD2 matches 11 bases. CDR1 SGHRS and CDR2 YFSETQ come from the germline V gene. The CDR3 sequence is 15 residues long. With V trimmed by 4 bases and J by 2 bases, 2 bases remained unmatched. The DNA for the CDR3 is TGCGCCAGCAGCATACTAGCGGGAGCCTACAATGAGCAGTTCTTC. It codes for CASSILAGAYNEQFF.